One T cell receptor beta chain is described in this entry. Method: immunoSEQ multiplex PCR; TCRdb's copy keeps in-frame clones and lacks some. The sample has 200,000 or so clones, around 80% seen once. These data belong to a study of blood T cell repertoires in COVID-19. Study-wide context: T cells, B-cell-depleted T cells, or PBMCs provided the cDNA or gDNA that served as material.

Assignments of participants to cohorts depended upon their own reported clinical history. This receptor was obtained from a man aged 55 to 70 who had recovered from COVID-19. The specimen sequenced was PBMCs or T cells enriched from blood (not recorded which).

Here the CDR3 reads CASSQEAGVDTQYF. The DNA of the CDR3 is TGTGCCAGCAGCCAAGAAGCGGGAGTAGATACGCAGTATTTT. J is TRBJ2-3 and V is TRBV4-2; 8 positions match TRBD2. The CDR3 totals 14 residues. V was clipped by 0 bases and J by 5 bases; unmatched bases: 1. The germline V gene encodes CDR1 LGHNA and CDR2 YNFKEQ.